This entry lists 5 T cell receptor beta chains sequenced from one sample in a study of T cells after yellow fever vaccination. TCRdb reprocessed the 5' RACE reads with MiXCR, giving one entry per CDR3 protein. Of around 70,000 distinct CDR3 sequences listed, approximately 6.9% are singletons. This specimen consisted of CD8+ T cells sorted from PBMCs, obtained 5 days after the first yellow fever vaccination. These receptor sequences come from a man between 18 and 35 years old who received the YFV17D yellow fever vaccine.

This clonotype was counted only a few times. V and J are TRBV4-1 and TRBJ1-2, with 10 bases that match TRBD1. CDR1 is MGHRA, CDR2 YSYEKL, per germline. This CDR3 contains 14 residues. V shed 3 bases, J shed 4 bases, and the junction held 2 bases outside the gene matches. In DNA form, the CDR3 reads TGCGCCAGCAGCCAGGGACAGGGGATCTATGGCTACACCTTC. The encoded protein is CASSQGQGIYGYTF.

CDR3 in amino acids: CASSAASGGPLDEQFF. As DNA, the CDR3 is TGTGCCAGCAGCGCGGCTAGCGGGGGGCCCCTTGATGAGCAGTTCTTC. V usage is TRBV11-2 and J usage is TRBJ2-1; TRBD2 agrees at 11 bases. The CDR3 has 16 amino acids. Germline CDR1 reads SGHAT; CDR2 reads FQNNGV. Losses at the gene ends were 5 bases for V and 8 bases for J; bases not matched to a gene: 11. The full variable domain, with the rest looked up from reference TRBV11-2 and TRBJ2-1, is EAGVAQSPRYKIIEKRQSVAFWCNPISGHATLYWYQQILGQGPKLLIQFQNNGVVDDSQLPKDRFSAERLKGVDSTLKIQPAKLEDSAVYLCASSAASGGPLDEQFFGPGTRLTVL.

This clonotype was seen ten or more times. This rearrangement joins TRBV7-6 to TRBJ2-7; no firm D call. The V gene lost 5 bases and the J gene lost 5 bases, with 13 bases spanning the gap. This CDR3 has 13 amino acids. The V gene's germline CDR1 is SGHVS and CDR2 FNYEAQ. Written as DNA, the CDR3 is TGTGCCAGCAGCCTTAGTTCTAGACACGAGCAGTACGTC. This codes for CASSLSSRHEQYV.

On this clonotype itself: This may arise from a read error, as a much more abundant clone is one base away. For the CDR3, the DNA is TGTGCCAGCAGCTGGGGTAGCAGGGCACAAGAGACCCAGTACTTC. Protein: CASSWGSRAQETQYF. The V and J genes are TRBV12-3 or TRBV12-4 and TRBJ2-5; D possibly corresponds to TRBD1 (5 bases). V lost 6 bases and J lost 2, with 16 bases in between. The CDR3 sequence is 15 residues long.

Here the CDR3 reads CAISNKGEGPYNEQFF. The CDR3 DNA follows: TGTGCCATCAGCAATAAGGGGGAAGGACCCTACAATGAGCAGTTCTTC. This chain joins TRBV10-3 and TRBJ2-1, with D perhaps TRBD1 (6 bases). Germline CDR1 is ENHRY and CDR2 is SYGVKD. V dropped 6 bases and J dropped 2 bases, with 17 bases sitting between them. The CDR3 spans 16 residues.